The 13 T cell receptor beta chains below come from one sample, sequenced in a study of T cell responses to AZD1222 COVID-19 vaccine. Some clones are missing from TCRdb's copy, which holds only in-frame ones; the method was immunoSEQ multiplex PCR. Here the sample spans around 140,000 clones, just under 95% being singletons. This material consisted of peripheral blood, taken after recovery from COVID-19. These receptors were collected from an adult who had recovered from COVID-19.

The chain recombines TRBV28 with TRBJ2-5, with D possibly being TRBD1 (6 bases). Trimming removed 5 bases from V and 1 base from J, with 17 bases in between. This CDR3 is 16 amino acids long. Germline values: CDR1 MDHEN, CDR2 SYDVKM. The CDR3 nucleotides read TGTGCCAGCAGTCCGGTGACAGGATTACGCCAAGAGACCCAGTACTTC. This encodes CASSPVTGLRQETQYF.

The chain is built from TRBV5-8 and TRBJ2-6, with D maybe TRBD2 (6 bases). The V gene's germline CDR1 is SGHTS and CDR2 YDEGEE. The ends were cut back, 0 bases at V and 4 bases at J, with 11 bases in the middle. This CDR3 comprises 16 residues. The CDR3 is CASSLAGVGGANVLTF. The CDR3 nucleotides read TGTGCCAGCAGCTTGGCGGGGGTCGGCGGGGCCAACGTCCTGACTTTC. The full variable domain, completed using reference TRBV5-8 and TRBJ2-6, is EAGVTQSPTHLIKTRGQQATLRCSPISGHTSVYWYQQALGLGLQFLLWYDEGEERNRGNFPPRFSGRQFPNYSSELNVNALELEDSALYLCASSLAGVGGANVLTFGAGSRLTVL.

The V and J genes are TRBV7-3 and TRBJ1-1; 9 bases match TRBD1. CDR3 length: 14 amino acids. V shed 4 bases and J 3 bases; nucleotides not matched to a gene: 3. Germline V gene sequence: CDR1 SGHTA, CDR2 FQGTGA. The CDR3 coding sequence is TGTGCCAGCAGCTCGGGGACAGGGTACACTGAAGCTTTCTTT. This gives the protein CASSSGTGYTEAFF. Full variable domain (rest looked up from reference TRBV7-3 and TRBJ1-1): GAGVSQTPSNKVTEKGKYVELRCDPISGHTALYWYRQSLGQGPEFLIYFQGTGAADDSGLPNDRFFAVRPEGSVSTLKIQRTERGDSAVYLCASSSGTGYTEAFFGQGTRLTVV.

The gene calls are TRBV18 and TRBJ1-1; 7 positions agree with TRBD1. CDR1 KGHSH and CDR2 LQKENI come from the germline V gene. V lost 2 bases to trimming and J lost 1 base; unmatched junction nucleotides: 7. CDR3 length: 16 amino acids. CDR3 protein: CASSPKGQTQNTEAFF. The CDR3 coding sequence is TGTGCCAGCTCACCAAAGGGACAGACACAGAACACTGAAGCTTTCTTT.

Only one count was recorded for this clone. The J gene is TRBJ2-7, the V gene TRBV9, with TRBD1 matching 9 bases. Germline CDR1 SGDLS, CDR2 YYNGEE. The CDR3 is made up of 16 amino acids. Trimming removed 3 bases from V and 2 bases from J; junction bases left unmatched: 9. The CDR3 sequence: CASSAGTGSWAYEQYF. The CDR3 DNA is TGTGCCAGCAGCGCCGGGACAGGGTCCTGGGCCTACGAGCAGTACTTC.

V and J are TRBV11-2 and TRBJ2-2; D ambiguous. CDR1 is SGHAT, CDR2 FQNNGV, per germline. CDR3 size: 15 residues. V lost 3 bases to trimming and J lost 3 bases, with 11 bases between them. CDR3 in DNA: TGTGCCAGCAGCTTGATCGCTAGGGACACCGGGGAGCTGTTTTTT. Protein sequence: CASSLIARDTGELFF.

CDR3 nucleotides: TGTGCCAGCAGCGTAGGGGCCTCCCCCTATGGCTACACCTTC. This codes for CASSVGASPYGYTF. The J gene is TRBJ1-2, the V gene TRBV9; D remains ambiguous. CDR3 size: 14 residues. V was clipped by 0 bases and J by 4 bases, with 10 bases between them. Germline CDR1 and CDR2: SGDLS and YYNGEE.

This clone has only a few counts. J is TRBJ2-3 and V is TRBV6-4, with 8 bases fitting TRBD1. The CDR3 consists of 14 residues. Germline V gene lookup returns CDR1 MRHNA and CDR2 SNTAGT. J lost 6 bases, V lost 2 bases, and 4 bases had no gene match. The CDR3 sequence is CASSDGQGGDTQYF. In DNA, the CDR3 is TGTGCCAGCAGTGACGGACAGGGTGGGGATACGCAGTATTTT.

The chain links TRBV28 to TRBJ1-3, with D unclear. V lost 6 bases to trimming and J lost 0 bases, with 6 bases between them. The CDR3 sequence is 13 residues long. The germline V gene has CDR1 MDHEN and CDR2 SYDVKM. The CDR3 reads CASRQSSGNTIYF. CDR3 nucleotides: TGTGCCAGCAGACAGAGCTCTGGAAACACCATATATTTT.

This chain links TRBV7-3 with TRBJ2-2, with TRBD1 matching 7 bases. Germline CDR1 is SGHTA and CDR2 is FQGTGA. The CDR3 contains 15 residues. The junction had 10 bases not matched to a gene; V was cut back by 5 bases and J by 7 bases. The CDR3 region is CASSLPQGKGGELFF. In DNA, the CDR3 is TGTGCCAGCAGCCTACCACAGGGGAAGGGCGGGGAGCTGTTTTTT.

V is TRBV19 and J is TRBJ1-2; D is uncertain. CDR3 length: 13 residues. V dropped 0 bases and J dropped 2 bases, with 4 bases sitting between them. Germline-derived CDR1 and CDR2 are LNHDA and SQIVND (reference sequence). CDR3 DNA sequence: TGTGCCAGTAGTATAGACAACAACTATGGCTACACCTTC. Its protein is CASSIDNNYGYTF.

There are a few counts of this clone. CDR3 loop: CASSRKGVYGYTF. For the CDR3, the DNA is TGTGCCAGCAGTCGGAAGGGGGTCTATGGCTACACCTTC. V is TRBV5-6 and J is TRBJ1-2; possible D gene TRBD1, 6 bases. Germline V lookup: CDR1 SGHDT, CDR2 YYEEEE. Trimming shortened V by 5 bases and J by 4 bases, and 12 bases separated the two germline ends. CDR3 length equals 13 residues.

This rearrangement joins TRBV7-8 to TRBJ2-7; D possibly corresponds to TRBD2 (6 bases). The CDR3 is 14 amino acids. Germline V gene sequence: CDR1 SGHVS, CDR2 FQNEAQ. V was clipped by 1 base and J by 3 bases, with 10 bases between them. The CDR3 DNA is TGTGCCAGCAGCTTAGAACTAGCCAACTACGAGCAGTACTTC. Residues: CASSLELANYEQYF.